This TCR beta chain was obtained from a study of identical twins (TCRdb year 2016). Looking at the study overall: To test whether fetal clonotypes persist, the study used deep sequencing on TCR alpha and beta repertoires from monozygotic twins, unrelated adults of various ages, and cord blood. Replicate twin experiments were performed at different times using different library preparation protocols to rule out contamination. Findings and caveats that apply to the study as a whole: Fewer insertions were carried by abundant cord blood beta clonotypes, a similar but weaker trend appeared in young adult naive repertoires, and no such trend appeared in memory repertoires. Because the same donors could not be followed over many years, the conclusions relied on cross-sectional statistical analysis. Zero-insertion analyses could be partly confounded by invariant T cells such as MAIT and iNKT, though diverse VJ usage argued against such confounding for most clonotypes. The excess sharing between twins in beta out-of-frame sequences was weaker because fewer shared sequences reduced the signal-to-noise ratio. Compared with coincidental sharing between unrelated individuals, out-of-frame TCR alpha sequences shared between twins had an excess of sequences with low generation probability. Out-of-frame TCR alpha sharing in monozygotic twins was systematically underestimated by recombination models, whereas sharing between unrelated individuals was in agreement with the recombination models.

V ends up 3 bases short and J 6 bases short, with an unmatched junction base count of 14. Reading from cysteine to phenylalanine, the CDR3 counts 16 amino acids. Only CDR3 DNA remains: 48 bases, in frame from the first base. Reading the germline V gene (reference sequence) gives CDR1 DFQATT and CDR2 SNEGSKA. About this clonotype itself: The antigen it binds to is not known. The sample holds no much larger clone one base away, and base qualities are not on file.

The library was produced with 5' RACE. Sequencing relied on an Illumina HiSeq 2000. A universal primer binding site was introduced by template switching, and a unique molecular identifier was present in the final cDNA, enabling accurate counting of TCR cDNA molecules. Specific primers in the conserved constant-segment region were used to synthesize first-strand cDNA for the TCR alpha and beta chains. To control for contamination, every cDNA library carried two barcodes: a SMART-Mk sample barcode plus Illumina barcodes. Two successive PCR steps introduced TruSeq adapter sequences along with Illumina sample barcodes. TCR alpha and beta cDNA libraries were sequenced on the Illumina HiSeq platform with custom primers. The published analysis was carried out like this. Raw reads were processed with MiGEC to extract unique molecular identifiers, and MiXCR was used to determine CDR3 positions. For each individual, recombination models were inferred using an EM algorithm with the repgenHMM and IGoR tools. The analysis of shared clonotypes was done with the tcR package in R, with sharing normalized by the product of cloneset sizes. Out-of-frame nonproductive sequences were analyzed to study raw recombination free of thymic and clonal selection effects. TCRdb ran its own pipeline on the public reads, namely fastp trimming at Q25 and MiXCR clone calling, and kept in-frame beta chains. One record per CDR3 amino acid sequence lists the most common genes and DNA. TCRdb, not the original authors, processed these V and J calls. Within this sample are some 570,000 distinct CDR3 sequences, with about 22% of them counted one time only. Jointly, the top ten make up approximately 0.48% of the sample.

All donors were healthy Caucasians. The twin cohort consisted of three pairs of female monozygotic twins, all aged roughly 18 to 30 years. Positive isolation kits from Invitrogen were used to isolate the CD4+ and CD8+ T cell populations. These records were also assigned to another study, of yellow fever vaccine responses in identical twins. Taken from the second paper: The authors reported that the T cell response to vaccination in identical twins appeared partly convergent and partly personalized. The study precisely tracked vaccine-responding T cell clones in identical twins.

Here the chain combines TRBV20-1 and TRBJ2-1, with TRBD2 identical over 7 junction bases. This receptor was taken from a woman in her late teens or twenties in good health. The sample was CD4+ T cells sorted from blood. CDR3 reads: CSARAGLGLYGNEQFF. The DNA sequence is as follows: TGCAGTGCTAGGGCCGGACTAGGTCTGTACGGCAATGAGCAGTTCTTC.